This T cell receptor (beta chain) came from a study of OX40 agonist ivuxolimab in advanced cancers. Study-wide background: Ivuxolimab, an agonist antibody against OX40 (CD134), was given to patients. Study outcomes and limitations: By week 6 at 0.1 to 3.0 mg/kg, blood CD4+ and CD8+ T cells had expanded clonally.

The germline V gene has CDR1 LGHNA and CDR2 YSLEER. The V segment lost 5 bases and the J segment 4 bases; nucleotides outside the gene matches: 8. This CDR3 is 15 amino acids long. This clone was found once. Its cognate antigen is unknown. Sequencing was performed with immunoSEQ multiplex PCR; in TCRdb, only in-frame clones are kept and a portion is missing. The repertoire holds 15,000 to 20,000 clones, with 72% as singletons. The J gene is TRBJ2-5, the V gene TRBV4-3; 9 bases line up with TRBD1. The material sequenced was CD4+ or CD8+ T cells sorted from blood, taken in a trial of the OX40 agonist ivuxolimab. This clonotype was obtained from an adult with an advanced solid tumor such as melanoma, head and neck, liver or kidney cancer. The CDR3 nucleotides are TGCGCCAGCAGCTCCGGGACAGGGCGGGCAGAGACCCAGTACTTC. Translated: CASSSGTGRAETQYF.